This T cell receptor (beta chain) appears in the sequencing data of a study of blood T cell repertoires in COVID-19. The CDR3 consists of 15 residues. V shed 6 bases and J shed 1 base, with 15 bases lying between them. Germline V lookup: CDR1 MNHEY, CDR2 SVGAGI. Sequencing was performed with immunoSEQ multiplex PCR; in TCRdb, only in-frame clones are kept and a portion is missing. Of around 250,000 clones in the sample, around four fifths were seen once. Sequencing was carried out using peripheral blood. The V call is TRBV6-5, the J call TRBJ1-1; D perhaps matches TRBD1 (6 bases). The origin of this receptor is a man of 80 years or more with acute or convalescent COVID-19. The CDR3, as DNA: TGTGCCAGCAGCGTTATGCTAGGGGGGAACACTGAAGCTTTCTTT. The encoded protein is CASSVMLGGNTEAFF.